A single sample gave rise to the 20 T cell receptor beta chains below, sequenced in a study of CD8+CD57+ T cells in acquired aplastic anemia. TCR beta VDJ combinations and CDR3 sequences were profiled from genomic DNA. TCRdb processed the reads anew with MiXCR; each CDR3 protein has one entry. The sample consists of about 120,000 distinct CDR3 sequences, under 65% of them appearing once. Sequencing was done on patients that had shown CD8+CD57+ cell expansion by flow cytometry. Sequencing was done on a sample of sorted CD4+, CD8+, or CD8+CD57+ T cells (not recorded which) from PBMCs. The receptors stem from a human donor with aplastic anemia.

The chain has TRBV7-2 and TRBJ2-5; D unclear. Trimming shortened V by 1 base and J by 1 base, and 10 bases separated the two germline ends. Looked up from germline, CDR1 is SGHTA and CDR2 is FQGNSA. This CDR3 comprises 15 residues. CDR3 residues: CASSLGGNSQETQYF. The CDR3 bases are TGTGCCAGCAGCTTAGGCGGTAACTCCCAAGAGACCCAGTACTTC. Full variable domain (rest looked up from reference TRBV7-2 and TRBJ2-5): GAGVSQSPSNKVTEKGKDVELRCDPISGHTALYWYRQSLGQGLEFLIYFQGNSAPDKSGLPSDRFSAERTGGSVSTLTIQRTQQEDSAVYLCASSLGGNSQETQYFGPGTRLLVL.

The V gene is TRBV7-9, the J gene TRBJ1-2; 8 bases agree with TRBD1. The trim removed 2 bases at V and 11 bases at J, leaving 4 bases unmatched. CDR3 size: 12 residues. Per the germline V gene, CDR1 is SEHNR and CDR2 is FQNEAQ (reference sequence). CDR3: CASSLPTGGYTF. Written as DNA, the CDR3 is TGTGCCAGCAGCTTACCCACAGGGGGGTACACCTTC. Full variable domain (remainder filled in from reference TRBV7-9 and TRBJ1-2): DTGVSQNPRHKITKRGQNVTFRCDPISEHNRLYWYRQTLGQGPEFLTYFQNEAQLEKSRLLSDRFSAERPKGSFSTLEIQRTEQGDSAMYLCASSLPTGGYTFGSGTRLTVV.

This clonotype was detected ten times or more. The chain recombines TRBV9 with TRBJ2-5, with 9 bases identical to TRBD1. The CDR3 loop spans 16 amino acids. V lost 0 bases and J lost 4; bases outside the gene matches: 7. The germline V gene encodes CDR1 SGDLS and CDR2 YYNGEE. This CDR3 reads CASSVGIGQGRETQYF. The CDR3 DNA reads TGTGCCAGCAGCGTAGGTATAGGACAGGGGAGAGAGACCCAGTACTTC.

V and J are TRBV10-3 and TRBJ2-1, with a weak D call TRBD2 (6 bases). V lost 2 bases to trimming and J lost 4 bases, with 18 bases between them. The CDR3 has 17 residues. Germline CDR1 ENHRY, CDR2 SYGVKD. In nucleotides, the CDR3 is TGTGCCATCAGTGAGGAGAATAGCGGACCCCCATACAATGAGCAGTTCTTC. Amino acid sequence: CAISEENSGPPYNEQFF.

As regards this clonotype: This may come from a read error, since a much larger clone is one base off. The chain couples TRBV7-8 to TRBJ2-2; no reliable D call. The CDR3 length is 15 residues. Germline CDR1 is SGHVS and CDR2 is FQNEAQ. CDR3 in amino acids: CASGLETQYTGELFF. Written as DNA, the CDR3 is TGTGCCAGCGGCTTAGAAACCCAGTACACCGGGGAGCTGTTTTTT.

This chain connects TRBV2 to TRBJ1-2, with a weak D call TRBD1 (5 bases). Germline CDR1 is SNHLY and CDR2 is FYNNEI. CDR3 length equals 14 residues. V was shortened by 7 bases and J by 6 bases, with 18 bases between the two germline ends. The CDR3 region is CASTGPTPDNGYTF. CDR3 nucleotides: TGTGCCAGCACCGGACCCACCCCGGACAATGGCTACACCTTC.

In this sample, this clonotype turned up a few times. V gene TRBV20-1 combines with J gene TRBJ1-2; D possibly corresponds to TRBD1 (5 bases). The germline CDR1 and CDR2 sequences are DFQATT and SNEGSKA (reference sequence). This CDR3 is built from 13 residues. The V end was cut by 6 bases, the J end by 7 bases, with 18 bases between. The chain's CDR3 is CSATTGRFVGYTF. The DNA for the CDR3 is TGCAGTGCAACAACGGGGCGCTTTGTTGGCTACACCTTC.

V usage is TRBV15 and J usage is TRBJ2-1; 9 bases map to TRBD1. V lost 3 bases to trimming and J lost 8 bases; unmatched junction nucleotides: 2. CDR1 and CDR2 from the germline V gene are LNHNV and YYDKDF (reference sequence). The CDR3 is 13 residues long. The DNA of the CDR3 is TGTGCCACCAGCAGGGACAGGGGTCATGAGCAGTTCTTC. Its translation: CATSRDRGHEQFF.

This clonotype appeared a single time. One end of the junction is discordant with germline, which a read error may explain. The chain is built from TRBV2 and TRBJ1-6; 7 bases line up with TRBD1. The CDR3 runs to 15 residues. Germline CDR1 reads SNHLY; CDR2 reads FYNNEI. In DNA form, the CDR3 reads TGTGCCAGCAGTGAAGGAGGGGGCTGGGATTCACCCCCCCACTTT. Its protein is CASSEGGGWDSPPHF.

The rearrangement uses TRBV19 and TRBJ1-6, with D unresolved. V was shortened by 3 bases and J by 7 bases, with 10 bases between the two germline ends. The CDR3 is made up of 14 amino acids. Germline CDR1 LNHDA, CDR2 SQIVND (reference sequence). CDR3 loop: CASSIAETNSPLHF. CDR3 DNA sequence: TGTGCCAGTAGTATCGCAGAAACCAATTCACCCCTCCACTTT.

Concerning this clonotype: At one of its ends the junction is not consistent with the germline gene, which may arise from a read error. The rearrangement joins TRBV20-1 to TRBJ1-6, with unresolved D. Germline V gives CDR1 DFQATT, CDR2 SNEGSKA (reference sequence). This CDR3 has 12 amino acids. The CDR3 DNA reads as TGCAGTGCTGGACGATATAATTCATCCCTCCACTTT. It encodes CSAGRYNSSLHF.

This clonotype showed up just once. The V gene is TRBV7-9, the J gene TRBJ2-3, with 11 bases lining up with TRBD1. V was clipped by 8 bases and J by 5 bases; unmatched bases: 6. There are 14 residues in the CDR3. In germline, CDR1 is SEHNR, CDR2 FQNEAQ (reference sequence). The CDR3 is CASATGTGGDTQYF. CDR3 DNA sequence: TGTGCCAGCGCCACCGGGACAGGGGGAGATACGCAGTATTTT.

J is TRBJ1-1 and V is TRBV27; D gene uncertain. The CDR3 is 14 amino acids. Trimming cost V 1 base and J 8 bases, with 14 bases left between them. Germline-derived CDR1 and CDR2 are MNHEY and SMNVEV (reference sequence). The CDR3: CASSLFGSRGEAFF. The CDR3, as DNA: TGTGCCAGCAGTTTATTCGGCTCAAGAGGGGAAGCTTTCTTT.

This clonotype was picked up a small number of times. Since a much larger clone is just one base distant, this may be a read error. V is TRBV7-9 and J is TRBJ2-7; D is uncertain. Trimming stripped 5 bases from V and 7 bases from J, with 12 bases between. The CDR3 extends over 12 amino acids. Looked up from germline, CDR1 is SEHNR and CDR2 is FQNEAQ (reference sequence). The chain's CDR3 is CASSPVGDEQYF. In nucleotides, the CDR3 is TGTGCCAGCAGCCCGGTAGGAGATGAGCAGTACTTC.

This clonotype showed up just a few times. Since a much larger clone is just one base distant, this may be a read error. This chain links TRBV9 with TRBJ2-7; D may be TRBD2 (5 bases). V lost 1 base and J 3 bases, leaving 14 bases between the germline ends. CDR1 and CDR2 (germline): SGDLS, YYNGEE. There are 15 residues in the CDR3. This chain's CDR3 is CASSVTAARGYEQYF. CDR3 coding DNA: TGTGCCAGCAGCGTAACGGCGGCCCGGGGCTACGAGCAGTACTTC.

Here the CDR3 DNA reads TGTGCCACCAGGGCCGGGACAGGGGGCTTTCGTGCCACTGAAGCTTTCTTT. Its protein is CATRAGTGGFRATEAFF. V is TRBV15 and J is TRBJ1-1; 12 bases line up with TRBD1. With V trimmed by 6 bases and J by 4 bases, 12 bases remained unmatched. Germline V lookup: CDR1 LNHNV, CDR2 YYDKDF (reference sequence). The CDR3 contains 17 residues.

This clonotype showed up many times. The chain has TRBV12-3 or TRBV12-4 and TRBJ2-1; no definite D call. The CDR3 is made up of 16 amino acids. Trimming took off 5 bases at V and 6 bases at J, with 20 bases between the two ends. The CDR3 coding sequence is TGTGCCAGCAGTCCTGACGCGGCGTTACCTGTCAATGAGCAGTTCTTC. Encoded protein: CASSPDAALPVNEQFF.

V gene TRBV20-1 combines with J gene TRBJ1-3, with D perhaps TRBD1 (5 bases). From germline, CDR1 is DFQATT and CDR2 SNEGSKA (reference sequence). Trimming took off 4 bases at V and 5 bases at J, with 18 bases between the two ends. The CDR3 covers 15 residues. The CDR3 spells CSATSSGSGRNTIYF. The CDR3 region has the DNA TGCAGTGCTACCAGCTCAGGGAGCGGGAGAAACACCATATATTTT.

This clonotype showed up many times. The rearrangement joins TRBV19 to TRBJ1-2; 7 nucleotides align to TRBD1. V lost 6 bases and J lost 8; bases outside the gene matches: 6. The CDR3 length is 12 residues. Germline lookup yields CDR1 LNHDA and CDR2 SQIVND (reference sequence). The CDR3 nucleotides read TGTGCCAGTAGAACAGACAGGGACGGCTACACCTTC. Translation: CASRTDRDGYTF.

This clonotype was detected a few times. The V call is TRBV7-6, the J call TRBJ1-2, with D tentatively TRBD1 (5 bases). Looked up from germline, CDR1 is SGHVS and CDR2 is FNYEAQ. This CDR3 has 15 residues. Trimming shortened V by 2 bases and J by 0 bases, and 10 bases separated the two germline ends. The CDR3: CASSLRQQANYGYTF. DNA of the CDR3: TGTGCCAGCAGCTTACGACAGCAAGCTAACTATGGCTACACCTTC.